Presented here are 23 T cell receptor beta chains from one specimen sequenced in a study of T cell responses to AZD1222 COVID-19 vaccine. Clones were read by immunoSEQ multiplex PCR, and TCRdb kept only the in-frame ones, dropping some. The sample records more than 75,000 clones, roughly 90% being singletons. The sequenced sample was peripheral blood, obtained 28 days after the second AZD1222 dose. The receptors stem from an adult who received the AZD1222 COVID-19 vaccine.

The chain is built from TRBV11-2 and TRBJ2-5; tentatively, D is TRBD1 or TRBD2 (5 bases each). The CDR3 loop spans 16 amino acids. V shed 5 bases and J shed 2 bases, with 18 bases lying between them. CDR1 and CDR2 from the germline V gene are SGHAT and FQNNGV. The CDR3 loop reads CASSPRRDVYQETQYF. The CDR3 coding sequence is TGTGCCAGCAGCCCGCGAAGGGACGTATATCAAGAGACCCAGTACTTC.

The V gene is TRBV7-2, the J gene TRBJ2-5; 12 bases agree with TRBD2. CDR3 length: 18 residues. The trim removed 5 bases at V and 0 bases at J, leaving 10 bases unmatched. Germline V gene sequence: CDR1 SGHTA, CDR2 FQGNSA. The CDR3 coding sequence is TGTGCCAGCAGCGCTCGACTAGCGGGAGCACGGTACCAAGAGACCCAGTACTTC. Translating gives CASSARLAGARYQETQYF.

This CDR3 reads CASSPKQGGGNTEAFF. The CDR3 DNA reads TGTGCCAGCAGCCCGAAACAGGGGGGTGGGAACACTGAAGCTTTCTTT. The V and J genes are TRBV6-2 or TRBV6-3 and TRBJ1-1; TRBD1 aligns across 8 bases. The CDR3 loop spans 16 amino acids. Germline values: CDR1 MNHEY, CDR2 SVGEGT. Losses at the gene ends were 6 bases for V and 1 base for J; bases not matched to a gene: 10.

The chain uses TRBV6-5 and TRBJ1-2; the D is unclear. This CDR3 has 14 amino acids. CDR1 MNHEY and CDR2 SVGAGI come from the germline V gene. Trimming cost V 0 bases and J 0 bases, with 5 bases left between them. The CDR3 loop reads CASSYSGSNYGYTF. The CDR3 nucleotides are TGTGCCAGCAGTTACTCGGGTTCTAACTATGGCTACACCTTC.

This chain connects TRBV27 to TRBJ2-2, with 9 positions matching TRBD2. This CDR3 spans 16 amino acids. V was clipped by 7 bases and J by 4 bases; unmatched bases: 10. Germline V gene data show CDR1 as MNHEY and CDR2 as SMNVEV (reference sequence). CDR3 sequence: CASTRGGRAPTGELFF. The CDR3 DNA sequence: TGTGCCAGCACCAGAGGCGGGAGGGCCCCCACCGGGGAGCTGTTTTTT.

This clone has only a few counts. V usage is TRBV27 and J usage is TRBJ2-2; D gene unclear. Germline-derived CDR1 and CDR2 are MNHEY and SMNVEV (reference sequence). The germline V and J ends were trimmed by 1 base and 1 base, with 10 bases remaining between them. CDR3 size: 16 residues. The CDR3 DNA sequence: TGTGCCAGCAGTTTATTCGGAGTAGAGAACACCGGGGAGCTGTTTTTT. It codes for CASSLFGVENTGELFF.

The chain uses TRBV4-1 and TRBJ1-2; 9 bases align to TRBD1. The CDR3 is made up of 15 amino acids. Trimming removed 0 bases from V and 6 bases from J; junction bases left unmatched: 5. Per germline, CDR1 MGHRA and CDR2 YSYEKL. CDR3 amino acids: CASSQEGTGRHGYTF. The DNA for the CDR3 is TGCGCCAGCAGCCAAGAGGGGACAGGGCGACATGGCTACACCTTC.

V and J are TRBV5-5 and TRBJ1-2; TRBD1 is a possible D gene (6 bases). The V end was cut by 2 bases, the J end by 7 bases, with 12 bases between. Germline CDR1 reads SGHKS; CDR2 reads YYEKEE (reference sequence). This CDR3 contains 13 residues. CDR3 amino acids: CASSFGDTTGYTF. CDR3 sequence (DNA): TGTGCCAGCAGCTTTGGGGACACGACTGGCTACACCTTC.

The genes are TRBV19 and TRBJ1-1, with no clear D. Trimming removed 2 bases at V and 1 base at J, with 5 bases between. The CDR3 is 13 residues long. CDR1 is LNHDA and CDR2 is SQIVND in the germline V gene (reference sequence). CDR3 residues: CASSIYGNTEAFF. The CDR3, as DNA: TGTGCCAGTAGTATATATGGGAACACTGAAGCTTTCTTT.

A few counts support this clone. The chain carries TRBV6-1 and TRBJ1-1; D may be TRBD1 (5 bases). Trimming shortened V by 1 base and J by 4 bases, and 7 bases separated the two germline ends. This CDR3 is 13 amino acids long. The germline CDR1 and CDR2 sequences are MNHNS and SASEGT. The CDR3 nucleotides read TGTGCCAGCAGTGAAGAGACAGTCACTGAAGCTTTCTTT. The encoded protein is CASSEETVTEAFF.

This sequence joins TRBV27 and TRBJ1-5; TRBD1 aligns across 7 bases. The CDR3 sequence is 15 residues long. Germline V lookup: CDR1 MNHEY, CDR2 SMNVEV (reference sequence). Germline trimming cut 6 bases from V and 1 base from J; bases unmatched to any gene: 6. The CDR3 sequence is CASSVEGASNQPQHF. DNA of the CDR3: TGTGCCAGCAGCGTCGAGGGGGCCAGCAATCAGCCCCAGCATTTT.

The chain links TRBV2 to TRBJ2-1; 8 bases agree with TRBD2. The V gene's germline CDR1 is SNHLY and CDR2 FYNNEI. The length of the CDR3 is 18 residues. J was trimmed by 1 base and V by 3 bases; bases with no gene match: 11. The CDR3 DNA reads as TGTGCCAGCAGTGATAGCAGAGCGGGAGACAGGTCCTACAATGAGCAGTTCTTC. Protein sequence: CASSDSRAGDRSYNEQFF.

V and J are TRBV29-1 and TRBJ2-2, with TRBD1 identical over 9 bases. The length of the CDR3 is 12 residues. CDR1 SQVTM and CDR2 ANQGSEA come from the germline V gene. V shed 4 bases, J shed 6 bases, and the junction held 0 bases outside the gene matches. The DNA for the CDR3 is TGCAGCGTTGGGGACAGGGCCGGGGAGCTGTTTTTT. It yields the protein CSVGDRAGELFF.

Here the CDR3 reads CASSLFPGRKLAKNIQYF. CDR3 DNA: TGTGCCAGCAGTTTATTTCCGGGGCGTAAACTAGCCAAAAACATTCAGTACTTC. This chain joins TRBV28 and TRBJ2-4, with D possibly called TRBD1 or TRBD2 (5 bases each). CDR3 length: 18 amino acids. Between the trimmed V and J ends, which lost 1 base and 0 bases, there was a span of 16 bases. Germline CDR1 reads MDHEN; CDR2 reads SYDVKM.

The gene calls are TRBV24-1 and TRBJ1-2, with no clear D. The V gene lost 4 bases and the J gene lost 3 bases, with 14 bases spanning the gap. Germline CDR1 and CDR2: KGHDR and SFDVKD. The CDR3 runs to 15 residues. CDR3 nucleotide sequence: TGTGCCACCAGTGAAGGAGGCGGTCCCTACTATGGCTACACCTTC. Its translation is CATSEGGGPYYGYTF.

This chain connects TRBV18 to TRBJ1-2, with 10 bases aligning to TRBD1. Per germline, CDR1 KGHSH and CDR2 LQKENI. The CDR3 loop spans 19 amino acids. Losses at the gene ends were 0 bases for V and 4 bases for J; bases not matched to a gene: 14. The CDR3 nucleotides are TGTGCCAGCTCACCACCAAATAACTTCGACAGGGGGCACGGCTATGGCTACACCTTC. Its translation is CASSPPNNFDRGHGYGYTF. Drawing the rest from reference TRBV18 and TRBJ1-2, the complete variable domain is NAGVMQNPRHLVRRRGQEARLRCSPMKGHSHVYWYRQLPEEGLKFMVYLQKENIIDESGMPKERFSAEFPKEGPSILRIQQVVRGDSAAYFCASSPPNNFDRGHGYGYTFGSGTRLTVV.

The V and J genes are TRBV14 and TRBJ1-1, with TRBD1 matching over 10 bases. The trim removed 5 bases at V and 3 bases at J, leaving 9 bases unmatched. The CDR3 loop spans 16 amino acids. Germline V gene data show CDR1 as SGHDN and CDR2 as FVKESK. The CDR3 protein is CASSYDRGRMDTEAFF. In nucleotides, the CDR3 is TGTGCCAGCAGCTACGACAGGGGGCGTATGGACACTGAAGCTTTCTTT.

This chain links TRBV13 with TRBJ2-7; D gene unclear. The ends were cut back, 4 bases at V and 6 bases at J, with 10 bases in the middle. Germline V gene data show CDR1 as PRHDT and CDR2 as FYEKMQ (reference sequence). CDR3 length: 12 residues. The CDR3 region is CASSSYKGEQYF. The CDR3 DNA reads as TGTGCCAGCAGCTCCTATAAGGGCGAGCAGTACTTC.

The chain is built from TRBV4-3 and TRBJ1-1; no definite D call. Trimming removed 1 base at V and 0 bases at J, with 12 bases between. Per germline, CDR1 LGHNA and CDR2 YSLEER. CDR3 size: 16 residues. CDR3 in DNA: TGCGCCAGCAGCCAAGGGGTGCTGGAAATGAACACTGAAGCTTTCTTT. As protein: CASSQGVLEMNTEAFF.

The chain links TRBV4-1 to TRBJ2-7; D is perhaps TRBD2 (6 bases). V lost 1 base and J 4 bases, leaving 14 bases between the germline ends. The CDR3 totals 15 residues. CDR1 MGHRA and CDR2 YSYEKL come from the germline V gene. The CDR3 loop reads CASSQAEFSGYEQYF. The CDR3 DNA reads TGCGCCAGCAGCCAAGCCGAATTTAGCGGTTACGAGCAGTACTTC.

For the CDR3, the DNA is TGTGCCAGCCGTCCGGGACTGATGGAGACCCAGTACTTC. Its protein product is CASRPGLMETQYF. The chain couples TRBV14 to TRBJ2-5, with D tentatively TRBD2 (6 bases). Trimming pared 8 bases from V and 5 bases from J, leaving 15 bases between. The CDR3 length is 13 residues. Per germline, CDR1 SGHDN and CDR2 FVKESK.

The rearrangement links TRBV6-5 to TRBJ1-5, with D possibly matching TRBD1 (5 bases). This CDR3 comprises 14 residues. Germline V gives CDR1 MNHEY, CDR2 SVGAGI. V was trimmed by 2 bases and J by 2 bases, leaving 7 bases between them. The CDR3 loop is CASSYRRGNQPQHF. CDR3 coding DNA: TGTGCCAGCAGTTACCGCAGGGGCAATCAGCCCCAGCATTTT.

The gene calls are TRBV29-1 and TRBJ2-1; D remains unclear. This CDR3 comprises 16 residues. V gave up 3 bases and J gave up 5 bases, with 20 bases separating them. In germline, CDR1 is SQVTM, CDR2 ANQGSEA. In nucleotides, the CDR3 is TGCAGCGTTGAGGGTGGGCCCTACACAAGGGACAATGAGCAGTTCTTC. It codes for CSVEGGPYTRDNEQFF.